These 9 T cell receptor beta chains came from one sample sequenced in a study of T-cell memory formation after mild COVID-19. From the 5' RACE reads, TCRdb called clonotypes with MiXCR, one entry per CDR3 protein. Found here are 120,000 to 150,000 distinct CDR3 sequences, 15% to 20% of them singletons; the top ten hold around 2.5%. The specimen sequenced was PBMCs or a T cell subset sorted from them (not recorded which). The receptors shown here come from an adult woman who had mild COVID-19 (a few samples of this study predate the infection). Cell type and time point are not known.

This clonotype was observed a few times. This chain uses TRBV12-3 or TRBV12-4 with TRBJ2-1, with D perhaps TRBD2 (7 bases). The V end was cut by 5 bases, the J end by 7 bases, with 21 bases between. The CDR3 has 16 amino acids. CDR3 region: CASSEFRGGLLNEQFF. In DNA, the CDR3 is TGTGCCAGCAGTGAATTTCGCGGGGGCCTCCTTAATGAGCAGTTCTTC.

V and J are TRBV20-1 and TRBJ1-2; D may be TRBD1 (5 bases). Germline CDR1 reads DFQATT; CDR2 reads SNEGSKA (reference sequence). The CDR3 contains 12 residues. V was shortened by 6 bases and J by 4 bases, with 12 bases between the two germline ends. For the CDR3, the DNA is TGCAGTGCCGGACCGGGGGGCTATGGCTACACCTTC. It yields the protein CSAGPGGYGYTF.

In its sample, this clonotype was seen a few times. This rearrangement joins TRBV11-2 to TRBJ2-1, with unresolved D. CDR3 length: 13 amino acids. Germline V gene data show CDR1 as SGHAT and CDR2 as FQNNGV. Trimming shortened V by 0 bases and J by 7 bases, and 7 bases separated the two germline ends. This chain's CDR3 is CASSLESRNEQFF. In DNA form, the CDR3 reads TGTGCCAGCAGCTTAGAGTCGAGGAATGAGCAGTTCTTC.

Details on this clonotype: The CDR3 does not end in the conserved phenylalanine or tryptophan, so this is likely a read error. V gene TRBV20-1 combines with J gene TRBJ1-5; 9 nucleotides align to TRBD1. Trimming removed 4 bases from V and 2 bases from J; junction bases left unmatched: 3. The CDR3 loop spans 14 amino acids. Germline CDR1 and CDR2: DFQATT and SNEGSKA (reference sequence). The CDR3: CSANTGGGNQPQHL. CDR3 DNA: TGCAGTGCTAACACAGGGGGCGGCAATCAGCCCCAGCATCTT.

This clonotype was found a few times. The V gene is TRBV12-3 or TRBV12-4, the J gene TRBJ2-5; D may be TRBD2 (6 bases). CDR3 length equals 13 residues. Trimming pared 5 bases from V and 5 bases from J, leaving 12 bases between. This chain's CDR3 is CASSLSGWETQYF. The DNA of the CDR3 is TGTGCCAGCAGTCTTAGCGGATGGGAGACCCAGTACTTC.

The V and J genes are TRBV12-3 or TRBV12-4 and TRBJ1-2; 12 positions agree with TRBD1. The CDR3 sequence is 15 residues long. V trimming: 7 bases; J trimming: 6 bases; junction bases outside the gene matches: 9. Here the CDR3 DNA reads TGTGCCAGCACTCCAGGGGGACAGGGGGCGGATGGCTACACCTTC. Its protein is CASTPGGQGADGYTF.

CDR3 loop: CATSDLNGLRTDTQYF. In DNA form, the CDR3 reads TGTGCCACCAGTGATTTAAACGGGCTCAGGACAGATACGCAGTATTTT. This chain uses TRBV24-1 with TRBJ2-3; no reliable D call. CDR1 KGHDR and CDR2 SFDVKD come from the germline V gene. The CDR3 spans 16 residues. Trimming took off 1 base at V and 3 bases at J, with 13 bases between the two ends.

J is TRBJ2-7 and V is TRBV3-1; D might be TRBD2 (5 bases). Trimming pared 4 bases from V and 7 bases from J, leaving 11 bases between. The CDR3 has 12 residues. Looked up from germline, CDR1 is LGHDT and CDR2 is YNNKEL (reference sequence). The CDR3 is CASSRKTGEQYF. The DNA of the CDR3 is TGTGCCAGCAGCCGCAAGACGGGGGAGCAGTACTTC.

This clonotype was detected many times. The chain employs TRBV12-3 or TRBV12-4 and TRBJ2-3; D remains unclear. Trimming left V 8 bases short and J 7 bases short, with 19 bases between. The CDR3 is made up of 14 amino acids. CDR3 DNA: TGTGCCAGCCATACCCTAGGGCCCCGGAATACGCAGTATTTT. It specifies CASHTLGPRNTQYF.